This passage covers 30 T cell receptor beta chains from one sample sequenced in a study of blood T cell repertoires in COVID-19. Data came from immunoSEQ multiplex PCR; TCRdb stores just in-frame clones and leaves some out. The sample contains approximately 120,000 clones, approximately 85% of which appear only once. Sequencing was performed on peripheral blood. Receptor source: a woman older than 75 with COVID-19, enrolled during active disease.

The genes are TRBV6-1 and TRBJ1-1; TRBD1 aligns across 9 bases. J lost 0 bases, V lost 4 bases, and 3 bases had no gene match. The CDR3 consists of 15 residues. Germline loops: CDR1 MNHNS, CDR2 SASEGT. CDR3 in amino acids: CASSGTGVMNTEAFF. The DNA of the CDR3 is TGTGCCAGCAGTGGGACAGGGGTCATGAACACTGAAGCTTTCTTT.

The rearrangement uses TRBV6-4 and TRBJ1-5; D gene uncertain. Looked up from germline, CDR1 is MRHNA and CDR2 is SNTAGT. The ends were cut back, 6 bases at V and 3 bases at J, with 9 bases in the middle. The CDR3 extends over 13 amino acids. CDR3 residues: CASSPQANQPQHF. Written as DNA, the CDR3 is TGTGCCAGCAGCCCGCAAGCCAATCAGCCCCAGCATTTT.

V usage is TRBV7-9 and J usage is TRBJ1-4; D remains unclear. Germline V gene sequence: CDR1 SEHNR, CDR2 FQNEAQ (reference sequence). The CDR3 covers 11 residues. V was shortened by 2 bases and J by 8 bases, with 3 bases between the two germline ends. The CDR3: CASSLSEKLFF. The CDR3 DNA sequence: TGTGCCAGCAGCTTAAGCGAAAAACTGTTTTTT.

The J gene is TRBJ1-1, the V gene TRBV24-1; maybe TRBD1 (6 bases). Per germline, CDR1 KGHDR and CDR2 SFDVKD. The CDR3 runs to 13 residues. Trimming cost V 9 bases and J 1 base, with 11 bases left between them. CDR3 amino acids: CATRGAGNTEAFF. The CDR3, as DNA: TGTGCCACCCGGGGGGCGGGGAACACTGAAGCTTTCTTT.

CDR3 in DNA: TGTGCCAGCAGTTACTCTACAGGGGGATCACCCCTCCACTTT. Its translation: CASSYSTGGSPLHF. The chain couples TRBV6-2 or TRBV6-3 to TRBJ1-6; 8 nucleotides agree with TRBD1. CDR1 is MNHEY, CDR2 SVGEGT, per germline. CDR3 length: 14 residues. The V and J ends lost 0 bases and 10 bases, in that order; junction bases with no gene match: 2.

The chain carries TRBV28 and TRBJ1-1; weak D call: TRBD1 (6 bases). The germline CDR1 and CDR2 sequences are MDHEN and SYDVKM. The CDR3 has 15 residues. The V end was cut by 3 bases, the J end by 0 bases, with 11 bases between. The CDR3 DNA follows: TGTGCCAGCAGTTTCAGGACAGCCATGAACACTGAAGCTTTCTTT. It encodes CASSFRTAMNTEAFF.

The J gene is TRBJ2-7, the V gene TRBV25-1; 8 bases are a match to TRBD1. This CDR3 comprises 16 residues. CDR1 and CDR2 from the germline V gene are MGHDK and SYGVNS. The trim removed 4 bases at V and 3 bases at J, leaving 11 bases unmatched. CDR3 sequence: CASSGQAGQGYYEQYF. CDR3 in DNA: TGTGCCAGCAGTGGCCAAGCAGGACAGGGATACTACGAGCAGTACTTC.

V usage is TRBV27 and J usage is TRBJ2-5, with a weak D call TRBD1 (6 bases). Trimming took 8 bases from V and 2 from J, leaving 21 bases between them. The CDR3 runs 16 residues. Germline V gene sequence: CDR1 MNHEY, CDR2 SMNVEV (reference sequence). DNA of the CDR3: TGTGCCAGCCCCCACCCCCAGGGGAGACCGCAAGAGACCCAGTACTTC. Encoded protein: CASPHPQGRPQETQYF.

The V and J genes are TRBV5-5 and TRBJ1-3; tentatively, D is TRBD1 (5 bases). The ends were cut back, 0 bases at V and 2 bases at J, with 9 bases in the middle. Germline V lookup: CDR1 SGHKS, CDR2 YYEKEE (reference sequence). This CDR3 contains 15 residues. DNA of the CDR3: TGTGCCAGCAGCTTGGTTGGGGCCACTGGAAACACCATATATTTT. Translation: CASSLVGATGNTIYF.

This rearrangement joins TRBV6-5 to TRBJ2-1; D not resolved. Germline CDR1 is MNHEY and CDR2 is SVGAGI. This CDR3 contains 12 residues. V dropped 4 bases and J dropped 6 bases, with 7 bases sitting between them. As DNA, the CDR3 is TGTGCCAGCAGTTCCCCCAGCAATGAGCAGTTCTTC. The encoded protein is CASSSPSNEQFF.

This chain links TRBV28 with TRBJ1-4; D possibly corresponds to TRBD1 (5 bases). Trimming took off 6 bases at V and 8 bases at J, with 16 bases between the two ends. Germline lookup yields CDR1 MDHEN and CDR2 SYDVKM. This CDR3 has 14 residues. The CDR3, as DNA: TGTGCCAGCAGCCCGACAGTAAGCAGGGAAAAACTGTTTTTT. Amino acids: CASSPTVSREKLFF. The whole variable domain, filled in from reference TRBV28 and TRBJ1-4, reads DVKVTQSSRYLVKRTGEKVFLECVQDMDHENMFWYRQDPGLGLRLIYFSYDVKMKEKGDIPEGYSVSREKKERFSLILESASTNQTSMYLCASSPTVSREKLFFGSGTQLSVL.

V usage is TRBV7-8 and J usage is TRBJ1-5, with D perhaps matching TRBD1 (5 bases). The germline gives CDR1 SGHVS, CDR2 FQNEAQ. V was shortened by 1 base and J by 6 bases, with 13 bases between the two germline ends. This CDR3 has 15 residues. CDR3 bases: TGTGCCAGCAGCTTAGGAGGAGGGGTGGGTCAGCCCCAGCATTTT. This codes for CASSLGGGVGQPQHF.

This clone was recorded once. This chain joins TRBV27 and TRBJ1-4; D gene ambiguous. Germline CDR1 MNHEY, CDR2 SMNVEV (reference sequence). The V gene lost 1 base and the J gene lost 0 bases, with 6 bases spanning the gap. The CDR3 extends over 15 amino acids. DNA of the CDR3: TGTGCCAGCAGTTTATTCTTAACAACTAATGAAAAACTGTTTTTT. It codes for CASSLFLTTNEKLFF.

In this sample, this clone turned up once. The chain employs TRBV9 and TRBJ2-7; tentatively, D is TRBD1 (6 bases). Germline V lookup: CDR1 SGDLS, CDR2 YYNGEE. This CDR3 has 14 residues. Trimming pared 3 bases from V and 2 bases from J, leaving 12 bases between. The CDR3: CASSAGQRAYEQYF. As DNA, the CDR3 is TGTGCCAGCAGCGCCGGACAGCGAGCCTACGAGCAGTACTTC.

CDR3 protein: CASSPWDRVSYEQYF. The CDR3 DNA reads TGTGCCAGCAGTCCCTGGGACAGGGTCTCCTACGAGCAGTACTTC. The chain recombines TRBV28 with TRBJ2-7; 9 bases agree with TRBD1. The V gene end was trimmed by 5 bases and the J gene end by 0 bases; junction bases not matched to a gene: 5. CDR1 MDHEN and CDR2 SYDVKM come from the germline V gene. The CDR3 totals 15 residues. The complete variable domain, with remaining parts taken from reference TRBV28 and TRBJ2-7, reads DVKVTQSSRYLVKRTGEKVFLECVQDMDHENMFWYRQDPGLGLRLIYFSYDVKMKEKGDIPEGYSVSREKKERFSLILESASTNQTSMYLCASSPWDRVSYEQYFGPGTRLTVT.

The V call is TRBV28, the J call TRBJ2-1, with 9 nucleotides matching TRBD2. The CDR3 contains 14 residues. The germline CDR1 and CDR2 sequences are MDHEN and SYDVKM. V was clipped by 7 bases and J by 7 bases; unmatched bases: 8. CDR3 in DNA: TGTGCCAGCACCGGGACTAGCCAAACGAATGAGCAGTTCTTC. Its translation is CASTGTSQTNEQFF.

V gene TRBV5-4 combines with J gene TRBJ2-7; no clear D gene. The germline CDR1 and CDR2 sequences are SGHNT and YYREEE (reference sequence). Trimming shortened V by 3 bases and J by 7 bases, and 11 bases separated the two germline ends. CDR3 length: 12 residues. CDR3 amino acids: CASSSDPGEQYF. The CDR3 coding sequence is TGTGCCAGCAGCTCCGACCCCGGGGAGCAGTACTTC.

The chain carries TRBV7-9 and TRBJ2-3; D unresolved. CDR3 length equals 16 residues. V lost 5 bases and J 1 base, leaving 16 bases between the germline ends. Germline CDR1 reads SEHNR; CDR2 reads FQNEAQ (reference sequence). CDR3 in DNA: TGTGCCAGCAGCCAGTCCTTAGCCGCTGGCACAGATACGCAGTATTTT. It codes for CASSQSLAAGTDTQYF.

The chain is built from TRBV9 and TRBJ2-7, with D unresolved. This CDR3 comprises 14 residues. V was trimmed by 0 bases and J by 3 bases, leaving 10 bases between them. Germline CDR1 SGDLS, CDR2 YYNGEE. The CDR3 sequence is CASSVDEVFYEQYF. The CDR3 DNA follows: TGTGCCAGCAGCGTAGACGAGGTGTTCTACGAGCAGTACTTC.

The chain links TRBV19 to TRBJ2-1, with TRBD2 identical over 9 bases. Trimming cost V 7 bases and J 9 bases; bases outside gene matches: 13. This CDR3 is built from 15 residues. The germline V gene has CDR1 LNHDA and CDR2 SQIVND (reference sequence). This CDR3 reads CASNPRGLASSEQFF. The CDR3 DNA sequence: TGTGCCAGTAACCCACGGGGACTAGCTTCGTCTGAGCAGTTCTTC.

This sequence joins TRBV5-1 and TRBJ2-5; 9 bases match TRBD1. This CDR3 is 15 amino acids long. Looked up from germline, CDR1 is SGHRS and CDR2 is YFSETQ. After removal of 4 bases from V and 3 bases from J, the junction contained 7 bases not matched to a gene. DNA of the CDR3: TGCGCCAGCAGCCAACTGGGACAGGGCGAAGAGACCCAGTACTTC. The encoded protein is CASSQLGQGEETQYF. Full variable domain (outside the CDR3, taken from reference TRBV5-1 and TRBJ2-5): KAGVTQTPRYLIKTRGQQVTLSCSPISGHRSVSWYQQTPGQGLQFLFEYFSETQRNKGNFPGRFSGRQFSNSRSEMNVSTLELGDSALYLCASSQLGQGEETQYFGPGTRLLVL.

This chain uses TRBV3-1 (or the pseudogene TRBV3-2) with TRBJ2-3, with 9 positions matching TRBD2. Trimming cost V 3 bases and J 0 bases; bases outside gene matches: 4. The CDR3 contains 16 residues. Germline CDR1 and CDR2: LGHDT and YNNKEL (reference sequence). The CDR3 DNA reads TGTGCCAGCAGCCAGCTAGCGGGATTAAGCACAGATACGCAGTATTTT. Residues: CASSQLAGLSTDTQYF.

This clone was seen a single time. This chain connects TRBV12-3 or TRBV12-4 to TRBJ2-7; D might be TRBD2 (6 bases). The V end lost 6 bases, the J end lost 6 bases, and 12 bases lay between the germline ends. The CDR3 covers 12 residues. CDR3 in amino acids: CASSPGSGEQYF. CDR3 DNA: TGTGCCAGCAGCCCCGGGAGCGGCGAGCAGTACTTC.

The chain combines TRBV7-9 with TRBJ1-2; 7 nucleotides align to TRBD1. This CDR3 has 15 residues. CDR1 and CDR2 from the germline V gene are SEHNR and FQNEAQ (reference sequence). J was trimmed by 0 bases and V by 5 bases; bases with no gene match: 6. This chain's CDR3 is CASSLRDSANYGYTF. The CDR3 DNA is TGTGCCAGCAGCCTACGGGACAGTGCTAACTATGGCTACACCTTC.

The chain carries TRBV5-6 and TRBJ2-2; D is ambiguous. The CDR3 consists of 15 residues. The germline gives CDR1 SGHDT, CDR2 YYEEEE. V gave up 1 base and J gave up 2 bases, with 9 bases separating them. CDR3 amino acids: CASSLLNTNTGELFF. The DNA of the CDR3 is TGTGCCAGCAGCTTGTTGAACACCAACACCGGGGAGCTGTTTTTT.

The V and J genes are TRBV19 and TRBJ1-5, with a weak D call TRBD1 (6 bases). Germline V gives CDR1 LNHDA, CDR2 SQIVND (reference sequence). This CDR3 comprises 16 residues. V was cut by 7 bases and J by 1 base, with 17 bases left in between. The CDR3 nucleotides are TGTGCCAGTATGGGAGGGGGGGTGGCGAGCAATCAGCCCCAGCATTTT. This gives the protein CASMGGGVASNQPQHF.

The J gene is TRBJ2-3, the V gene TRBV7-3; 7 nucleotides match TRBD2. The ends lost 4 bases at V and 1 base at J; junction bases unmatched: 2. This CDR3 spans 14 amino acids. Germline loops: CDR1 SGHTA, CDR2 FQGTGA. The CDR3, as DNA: TGTGCCAGCAGCTCGAGCGGGGGCACAGATACGCAGTATTTT. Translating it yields CASSSSGGTDTQYF.

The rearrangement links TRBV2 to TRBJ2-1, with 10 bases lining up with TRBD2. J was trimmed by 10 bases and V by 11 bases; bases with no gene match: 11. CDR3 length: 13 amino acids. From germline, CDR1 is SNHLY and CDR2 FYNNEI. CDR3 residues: CASGVAGGGEQFF. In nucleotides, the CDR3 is TGTGCCTCCGGGGTAGCGGGAGGAGGGGAGCAGTTCTTC.

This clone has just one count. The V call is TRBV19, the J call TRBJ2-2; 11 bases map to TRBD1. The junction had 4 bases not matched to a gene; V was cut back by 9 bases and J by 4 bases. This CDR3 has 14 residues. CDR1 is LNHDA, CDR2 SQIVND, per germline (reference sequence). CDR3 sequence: CASSGTGGTGELFF. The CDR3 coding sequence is TGTGCCAGCTCCGGGACAGGGGGCACCGGGGAGCTGTTTTTT.

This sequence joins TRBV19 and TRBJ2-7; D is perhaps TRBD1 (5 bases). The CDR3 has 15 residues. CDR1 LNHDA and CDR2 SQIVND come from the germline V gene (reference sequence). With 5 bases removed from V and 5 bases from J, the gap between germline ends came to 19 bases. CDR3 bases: TGTGCCAGTAGTCAAAGGACGGTAGGGGCAGACGAGCAGTACTTC. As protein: CASSQRTVGADEQYF.